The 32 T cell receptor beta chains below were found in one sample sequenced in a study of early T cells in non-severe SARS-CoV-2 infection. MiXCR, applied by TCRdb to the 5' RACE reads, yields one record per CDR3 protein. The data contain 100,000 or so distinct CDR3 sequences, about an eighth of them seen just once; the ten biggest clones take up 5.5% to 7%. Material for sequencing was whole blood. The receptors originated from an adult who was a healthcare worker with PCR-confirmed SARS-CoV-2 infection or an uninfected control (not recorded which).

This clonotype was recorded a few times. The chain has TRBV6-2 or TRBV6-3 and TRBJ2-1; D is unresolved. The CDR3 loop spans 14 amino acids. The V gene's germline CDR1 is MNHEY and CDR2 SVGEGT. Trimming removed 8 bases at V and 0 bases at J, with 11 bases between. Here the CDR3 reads CASGIRSSYNEQFF. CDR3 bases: TGTGCCAGCGGTATTAGGAGCTCCTACAATGAGCAGTTCTTC.

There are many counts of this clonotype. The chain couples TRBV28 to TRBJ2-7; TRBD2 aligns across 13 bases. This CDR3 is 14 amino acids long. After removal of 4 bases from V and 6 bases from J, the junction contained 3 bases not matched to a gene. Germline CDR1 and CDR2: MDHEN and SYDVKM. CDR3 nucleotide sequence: TGTGCCAGCAGTTCGACTAGCGGGGGGAGCGAGCAGTACTTC. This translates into CASSSTSGGSEQYF.

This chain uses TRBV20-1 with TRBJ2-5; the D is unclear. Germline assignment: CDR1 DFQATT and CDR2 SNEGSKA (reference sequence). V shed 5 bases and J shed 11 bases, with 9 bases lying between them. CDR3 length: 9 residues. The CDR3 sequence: CSARPDQYF. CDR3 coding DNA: TGCAGTGCTCGGCCTGATCAGTACTTC.

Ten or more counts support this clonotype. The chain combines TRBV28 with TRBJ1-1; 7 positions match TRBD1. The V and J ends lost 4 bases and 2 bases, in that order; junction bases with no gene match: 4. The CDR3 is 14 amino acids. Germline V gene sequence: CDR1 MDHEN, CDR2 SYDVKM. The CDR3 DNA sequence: TGTGCCAGCAGTTCGGGACAGCTTAACACTGAAGCTTTCTTT. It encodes CASSSGQLNTEAFF.

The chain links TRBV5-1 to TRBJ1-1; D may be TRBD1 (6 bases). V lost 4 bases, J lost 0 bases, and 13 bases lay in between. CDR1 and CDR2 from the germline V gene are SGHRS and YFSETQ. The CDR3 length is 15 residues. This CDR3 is CASSHKGQLNTEAFF. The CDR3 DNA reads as TGCGCCAGCAGCCACAAAGGACAGTTGAACACTGAAGCTTTCTTT.

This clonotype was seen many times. The CDR3 region is CASKKTGQETQYF. The CDR3 DNA sequence: TGTGCCAGCAAGAAGACAGGGCAAGAGACCCAGTACTTC. The gene calls are TRBV12-3 or TRBV12-4 and TRBJ2-5; 7 bases line up with TRBD1. Losses at the gene ends were 7 bases for V and 2 bases for J; bases not matched to a gene: 4. The CDR3 is made up of 13 amino acids.

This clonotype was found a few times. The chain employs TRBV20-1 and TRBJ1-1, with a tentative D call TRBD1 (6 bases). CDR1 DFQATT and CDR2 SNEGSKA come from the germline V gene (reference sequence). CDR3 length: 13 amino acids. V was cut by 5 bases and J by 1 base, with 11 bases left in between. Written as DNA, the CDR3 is TGCAGTGCTTTACGGACAGAGAACACTGAAGCTTTCTTT. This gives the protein CSALRTENTEAFF.

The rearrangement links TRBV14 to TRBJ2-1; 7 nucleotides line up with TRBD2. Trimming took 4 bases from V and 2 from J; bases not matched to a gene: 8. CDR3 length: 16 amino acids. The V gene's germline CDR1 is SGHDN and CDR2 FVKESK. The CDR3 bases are TGTGCCAGCAGCCCGCTTCTAGCGGCCCCCTACAATGAGCAGTTCTTC. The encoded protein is CASSPLLAAPYNEQFF.

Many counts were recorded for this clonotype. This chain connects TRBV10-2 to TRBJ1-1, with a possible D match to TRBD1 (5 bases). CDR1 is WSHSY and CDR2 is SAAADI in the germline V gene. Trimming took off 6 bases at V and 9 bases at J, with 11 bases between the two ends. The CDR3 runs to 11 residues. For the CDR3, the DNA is TGCGCCAGCAGACAGGACTGGAAAGCTTTCTTT. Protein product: CASRQDWKAFF.

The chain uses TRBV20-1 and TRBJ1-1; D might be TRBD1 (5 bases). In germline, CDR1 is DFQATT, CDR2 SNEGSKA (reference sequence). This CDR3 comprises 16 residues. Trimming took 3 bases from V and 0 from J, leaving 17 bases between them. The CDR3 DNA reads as TGCAGTGCTAGCCGCTGGCGGGGGAGAATGAACACTGAAGCTTTCTTT. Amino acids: CSASRWRGRMNTEAFF.

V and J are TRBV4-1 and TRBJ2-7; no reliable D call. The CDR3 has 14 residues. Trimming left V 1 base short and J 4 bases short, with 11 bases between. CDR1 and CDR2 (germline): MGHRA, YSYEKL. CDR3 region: CASSQAHRRYEQYF. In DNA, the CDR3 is TGCGCCAGCAGCCAAGCCCATAGGAGATACGAGCAGTACTTC.

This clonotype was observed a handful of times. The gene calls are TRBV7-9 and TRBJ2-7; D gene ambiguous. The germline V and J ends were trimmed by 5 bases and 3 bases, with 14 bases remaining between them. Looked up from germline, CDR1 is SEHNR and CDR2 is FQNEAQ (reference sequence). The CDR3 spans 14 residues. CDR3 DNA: TGTGCCAGCAGCCAAGGCGTAGGTGACTACGAGCAGTACTTC. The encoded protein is CASSQGVGDYEQYF.

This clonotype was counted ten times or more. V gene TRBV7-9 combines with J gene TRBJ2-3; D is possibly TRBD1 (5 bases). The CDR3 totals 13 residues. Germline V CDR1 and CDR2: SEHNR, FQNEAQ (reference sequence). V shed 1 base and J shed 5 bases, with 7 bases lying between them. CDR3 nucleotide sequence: TGTGCCAGCAGCTTAGGCCAGGGAGATACGCAGTATTTT. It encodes CASSLGQGDTQYF.

The CDR3 DNA follows: TGCAGTGCTAGATACCAACTTGGTACAGATACGCAGTATTTT. It specifies CSARYQLGTDTQYF. The rearrangement uses TRBV20-1 and TRBJ2-3, with unresolved D. Germline V lookup: CDR1 DFQATT, CDR2 SNEGSKA (reference sequence). Trimming left V 2 bases short and J 3 bases short, with 12 bases between. This CDR3 is 14 amino acids long.

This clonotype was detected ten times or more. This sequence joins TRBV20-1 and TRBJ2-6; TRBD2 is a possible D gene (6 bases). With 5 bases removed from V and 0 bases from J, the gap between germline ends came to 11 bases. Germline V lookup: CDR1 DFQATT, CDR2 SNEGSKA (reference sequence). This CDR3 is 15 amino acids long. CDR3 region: CSAFHGSSGANVLTF. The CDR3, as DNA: TGCAGTGCTTTTCACGGGAGCTCTGGGGCCAACGTCCTGACTTTC.

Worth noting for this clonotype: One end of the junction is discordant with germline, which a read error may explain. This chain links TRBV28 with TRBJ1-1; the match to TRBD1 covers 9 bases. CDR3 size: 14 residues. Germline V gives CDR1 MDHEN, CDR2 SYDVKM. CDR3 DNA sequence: TGTGCCAGCAGTTTAGGGGGACAGGGCACTGAAGCTTACTTT. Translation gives CASSLGGQGTEAYF.

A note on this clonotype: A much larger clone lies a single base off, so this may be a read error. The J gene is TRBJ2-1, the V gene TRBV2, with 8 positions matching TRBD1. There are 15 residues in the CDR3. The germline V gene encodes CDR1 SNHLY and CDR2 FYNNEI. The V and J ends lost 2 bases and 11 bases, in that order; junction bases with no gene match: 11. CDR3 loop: CASSEIGQGVDKQFF. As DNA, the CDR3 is TGTGCCAGCAGTGAAATCGGACAGGGTGTCGATAAGCAGTTCTTC.

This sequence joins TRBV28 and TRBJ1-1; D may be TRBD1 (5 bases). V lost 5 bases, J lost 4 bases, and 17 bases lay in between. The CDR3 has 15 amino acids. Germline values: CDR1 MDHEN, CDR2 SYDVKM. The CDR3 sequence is CASSPSVGRATEAFF. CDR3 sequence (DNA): TGTGCCAGCAGTCCCTCAGTAGGCAGGGCCACTGAAGCTTTCTTT.

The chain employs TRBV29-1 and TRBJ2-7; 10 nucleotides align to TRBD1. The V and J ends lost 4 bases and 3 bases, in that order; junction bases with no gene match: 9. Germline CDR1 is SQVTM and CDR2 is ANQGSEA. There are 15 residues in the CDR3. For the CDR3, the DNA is TGCAGCGTTGCGACCGGGACAGGGGATATCTACGAGCAGTACTTC. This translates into CSVATGTGDIYEQYF.

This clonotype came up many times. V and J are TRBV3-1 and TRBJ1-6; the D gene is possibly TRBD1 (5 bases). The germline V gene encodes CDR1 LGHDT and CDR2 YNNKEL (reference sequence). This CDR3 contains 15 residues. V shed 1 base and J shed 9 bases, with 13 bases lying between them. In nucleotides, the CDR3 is TGTGCCAGCAGCCAAGCCACAGGAGGACGTTCACCCCTCCACTTT. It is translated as CASSQATGGRSPLHF. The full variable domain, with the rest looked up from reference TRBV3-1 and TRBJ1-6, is DTAVSQTPKYLVTQMGNDKSIKCEQNLGHDTMYWYKQDSKKFLKIMFSYNNKELIINETVPNRFSPKSPDKAHLNLHINSLELGDSAVYFCASSQATGGRSPLHFGNGTRLTVT.

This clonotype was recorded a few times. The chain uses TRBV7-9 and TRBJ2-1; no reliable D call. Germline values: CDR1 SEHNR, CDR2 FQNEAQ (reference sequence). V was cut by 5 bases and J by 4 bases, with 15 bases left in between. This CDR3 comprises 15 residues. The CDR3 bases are TGTGCCAGCAGCCTCCGAGGTGGCCCATACAATGAGCAGTTCTTC. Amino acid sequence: CASSLRGGPYNEQFF.

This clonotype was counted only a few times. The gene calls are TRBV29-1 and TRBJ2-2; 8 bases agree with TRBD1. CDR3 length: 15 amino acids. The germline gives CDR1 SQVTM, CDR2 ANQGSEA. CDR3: CSATRQGTDTGELFF. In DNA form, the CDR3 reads TGCAGTGCCACTCGACAGGGGACGGACACCGGGGAGCTGTTTTTT.

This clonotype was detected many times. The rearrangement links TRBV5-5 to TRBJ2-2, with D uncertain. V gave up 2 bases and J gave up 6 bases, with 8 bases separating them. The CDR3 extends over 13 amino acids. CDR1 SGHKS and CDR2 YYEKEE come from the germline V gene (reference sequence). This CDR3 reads CASSLASPGELFF. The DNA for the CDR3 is TGTGCCAGCAGCTTAGCGTCCCCCGGGGAGCTGTTTTTT.

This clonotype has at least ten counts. The chain's CDR3 is CASSQDPGTSGFVSTDTQYF. The CDR3 DNA follows: TGCGCCAGCAGCCAAGATCCAGGGACTAGCGGGTTCGTGAGCACAGATACGCAGTATTTT. V usage is TRBV4-1 and J usage is TRBJ2-3; 12 positions agree with TRBD2. CDR1 is MGHRA, CDR2 YSYEKL, per germline. The CDR3 runs to 20 residues. V was clipped by 0 bases and J by 0 bases; unmatched bases: 10.

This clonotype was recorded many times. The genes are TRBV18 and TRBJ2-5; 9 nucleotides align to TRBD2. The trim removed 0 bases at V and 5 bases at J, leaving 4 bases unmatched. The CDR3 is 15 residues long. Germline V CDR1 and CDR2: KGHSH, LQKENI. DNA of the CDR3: TGTGCCAGCTCACCACCGGGACTAGCTTTGGAGACCCAGTACTTC. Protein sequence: CASSPPGLALETQYF.

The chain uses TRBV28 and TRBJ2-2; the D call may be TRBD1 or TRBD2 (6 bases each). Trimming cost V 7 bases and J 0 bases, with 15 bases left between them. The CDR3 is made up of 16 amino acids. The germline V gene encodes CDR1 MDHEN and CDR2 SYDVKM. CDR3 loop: CASKGGGTANTGELFF. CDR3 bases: TGTGCCAGCAAAGGGGGAGGAACCGCGAACACCGGGGAGCTGTTTTTT.

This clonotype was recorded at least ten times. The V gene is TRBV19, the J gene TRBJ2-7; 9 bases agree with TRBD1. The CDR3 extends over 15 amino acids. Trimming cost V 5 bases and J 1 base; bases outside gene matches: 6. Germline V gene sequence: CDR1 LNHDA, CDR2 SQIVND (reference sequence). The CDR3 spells CASSSSGTGSYEQYF. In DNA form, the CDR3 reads TGTGCCAGTAGTTCCTCCGGGACAGGGTCCTACGAGCAGTACTTC.

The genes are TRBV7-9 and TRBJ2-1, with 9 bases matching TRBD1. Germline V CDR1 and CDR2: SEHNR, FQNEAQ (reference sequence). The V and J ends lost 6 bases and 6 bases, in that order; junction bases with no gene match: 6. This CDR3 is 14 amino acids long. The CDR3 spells CASRGDRAGNEQFF. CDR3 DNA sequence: TGTGCCAGCAGGGGGGACAGGGCGGGCAATGAGCAGTTCTTC.

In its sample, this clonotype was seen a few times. CDR3 sequence: CASSQGRNEQYF. The DNA for the CDR3 is TGTGCCAGCAGTCAAGGACGCAACGAGCAGTACTTC. The rearrangement joins TRBV28 to TRBJ2-7; no clear D. V shed 5 bases and J shed 5 bases, with 10 bases lying between them. Germline CDR1 MDHEN, CDR2 SYDVKM. This CDR3 comprises 12 residues.

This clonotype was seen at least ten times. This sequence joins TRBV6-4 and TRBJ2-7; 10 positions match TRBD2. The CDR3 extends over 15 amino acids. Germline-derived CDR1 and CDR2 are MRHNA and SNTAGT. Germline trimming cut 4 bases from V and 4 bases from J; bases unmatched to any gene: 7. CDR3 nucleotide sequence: TGTGCCAGCAGTGGCGCTAGCGGGAGAGGTTACGAGCAGTACTTC. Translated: CASSGASGRGYEQYF.

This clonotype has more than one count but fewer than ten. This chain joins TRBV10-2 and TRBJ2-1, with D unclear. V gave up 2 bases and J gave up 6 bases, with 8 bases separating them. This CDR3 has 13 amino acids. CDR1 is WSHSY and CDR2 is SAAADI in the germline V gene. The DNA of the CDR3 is TGCGCCAGCAGTGAGCTGCGTCTCAATGAGCAGTTCTTC. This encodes CASSELRLNEQFF.

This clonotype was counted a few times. CDR3 coding DNA: TGTGCCAGCAGGTCGGACTCAGCAGACGAAAAACTGTTTTTT. Translated: CASRSDSADEKLFF. The chain links TRBV7-8 to TRBJ1-4; D unclear. The germline CDR1 and CDR2 sequences are SGHVS and FQNEAQ. CDR3 length: 14 residues. The germline V and J ends were trimmed by 6 bases and 8 bases, with 16 bases remaining between them.